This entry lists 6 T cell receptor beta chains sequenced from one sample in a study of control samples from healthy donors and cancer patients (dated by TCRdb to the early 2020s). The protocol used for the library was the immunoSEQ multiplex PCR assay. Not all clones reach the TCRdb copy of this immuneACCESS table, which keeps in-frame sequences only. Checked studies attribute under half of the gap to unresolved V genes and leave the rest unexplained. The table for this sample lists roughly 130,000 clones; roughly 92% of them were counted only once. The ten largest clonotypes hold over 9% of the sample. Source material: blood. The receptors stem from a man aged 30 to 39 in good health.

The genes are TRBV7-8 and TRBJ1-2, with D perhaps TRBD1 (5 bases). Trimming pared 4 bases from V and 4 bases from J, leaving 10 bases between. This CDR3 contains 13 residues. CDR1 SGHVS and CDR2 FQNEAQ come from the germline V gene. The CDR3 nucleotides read TGTGCCAGCAGCTCGACAGCGATCTATGGCTACACCTTC. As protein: CASSSTAIYGYTF.

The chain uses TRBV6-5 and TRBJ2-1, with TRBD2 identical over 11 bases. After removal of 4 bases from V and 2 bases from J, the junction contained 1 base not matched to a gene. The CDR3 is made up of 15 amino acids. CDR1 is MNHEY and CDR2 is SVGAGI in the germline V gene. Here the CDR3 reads CASSSGLAAYNEQFF. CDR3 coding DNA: TGTGCCAGCAGTTCGGGACTAGCGGCCTACAATGAGCAGTTCTTC.

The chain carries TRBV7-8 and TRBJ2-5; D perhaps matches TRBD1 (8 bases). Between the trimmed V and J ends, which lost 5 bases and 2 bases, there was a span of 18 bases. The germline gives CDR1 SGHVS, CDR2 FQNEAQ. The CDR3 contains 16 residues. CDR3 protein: CASSPQSGTGQETQYF. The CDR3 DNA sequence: TGTGCCAGCAGCCCGCAGAGCGGGACAGGTCAAGAGACCCAGTACTTC.

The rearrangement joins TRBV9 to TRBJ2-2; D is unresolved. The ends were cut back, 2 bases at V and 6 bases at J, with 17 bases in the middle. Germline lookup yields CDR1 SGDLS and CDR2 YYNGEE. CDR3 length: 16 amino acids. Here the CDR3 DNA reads TGTGCCAGCAGCGTCTCCCTTATAAGTCGCTCCGGGGAGCTGTTTTTT. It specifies CASSVSLISRSGELFF.

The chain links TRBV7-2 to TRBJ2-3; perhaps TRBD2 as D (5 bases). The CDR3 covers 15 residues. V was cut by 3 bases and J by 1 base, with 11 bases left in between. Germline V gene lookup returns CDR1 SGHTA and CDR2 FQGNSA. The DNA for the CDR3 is TGTGCCAGCAGCTTTACTAGGGCTGGCACAGATACGCAGTATTTT. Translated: CASSFTRAGTDTQYF.

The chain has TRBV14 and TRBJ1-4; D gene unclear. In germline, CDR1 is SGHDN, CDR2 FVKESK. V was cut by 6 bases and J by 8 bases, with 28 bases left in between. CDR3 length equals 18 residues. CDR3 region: CASSLQSSLFPGEEKLFF. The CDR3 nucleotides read TGTGCCAGCAGTCTACAATCATCTTTGTTTCCCGGGGAGGAAAAACTGTTTTTT.